These T cell receptor beta chains were read from a single sample in a study of T cells after posttransplantation cyclophosphamide. The assay was immunoSEQ multiplex PCR, and TCRdb's table has in-frame clones only and misses some. This sample carries tens of thousands of clones, none of them present only once. Specimen: PBMCs. Source of these receptors: a woman between 45 and 65 years old in good health and a related stem cell transplant donor. Both conserved end residues are part of each CDR3. Each record gives: clone size, V gene, D gene, J gene, CDR3 DNA, CDR3 protein. A D gene is named only where the DNA matches it firmly. Rows may omit the clone size; those that give it use once, few, many or a size class.

>many|TRBV4-3|NA|TRBJ1-2
TGCGCCAGCAGCCAAGAAGGAGACTCGGCACGAGGCTACACCTTC
CASSQEGDSARGYTF
>many|TRBV5-6|TRBD1|TRBJ1-1
TGTGCCAGCATCCCCTGGACAGGGACGGACACTGAAGCTTTCTTT
CASIPWTGTDTEAFF
>NA|TRBV2|NA|TRBJ2-5
TGTGCCAGCAGTGCGACTCTAGAACGAGAGACCCAGTACTTC
CASSATLERETQYF
>many|TRBV7-2|NA|TRBJ2-3
TGTGCCAGCAGCTTTGAGCGGTATACGCAGTATTTT
CASSFERYTQYF
>many|TRBV19|NA|TRBJ1-6
TGTGCCAGTAGTACCTGGGCCAGGCAAGATTCACCCCTCCACTTT
CASSTWARQDSPLHF
>many|TRBV7-8|TRBD1|TRBJ2-5
TGTGCCAGCAAAGCCCCAGGGGGTCCTGTTCAAGAGACCCAGTACTTC
CASKAPGGPVQETQYF
>NA|TRBV7-9|TRBD2|TRBJ2-3
TGTGCCAGCAGCTTATCGGGCACAAGCGGGGGGTACACAGATACGCAGTATTTT
CASSLSGTSGGYTDTQYF
>many|TRBV19|NA|TRBJ1-2
TGTGCCAGTAGTATCGAGTTCACAGGAATGAACTATGGCTACACCTTC
CASSIEFTGMNYGYTF
>NA|TRBV18|NA|TRBJ2-5
TGTGCCAGCTCAAACAGGGTACAAGAGACCCAGTACTTC
CASSNRVQETQYF
>many|TRBV11-2|TRBD1|TRBJ1-4
TGTGCCAGCAGCTTAGGGCAGGGGGCTGAAAAACTGTTTTTT
CASSLGQGAEKLFF
>many|TRBV7-2|TRBD2|TRBJ2-7
TGTGCCAGCAGCTTATCTCGGGAGGACTACGAGCAGTACTTC
CASSLSREDYEQYF
>NA|TRBV18|TRBD2|TRBJ2-7
TGTGCCAGCTCACCAAATGAAGGACTAGCGATCCACGAGCAGTACTTC
CASSPNEGLAIHEQYF
>many|TRBV19|NA|TRBJ1-1
TGTGCCAGTAGTATAGGGGGCATACAGAACACTGAAGCTTTCTTT
CASSIGGIQNTEAFF
>many|TRBV10-3|TRBD1|TRBJ1-2
TGTGCCATCAGAGCCCTGGACAGGGGCCATGGCTACACCTTC
CAIRALDRGHGYTF